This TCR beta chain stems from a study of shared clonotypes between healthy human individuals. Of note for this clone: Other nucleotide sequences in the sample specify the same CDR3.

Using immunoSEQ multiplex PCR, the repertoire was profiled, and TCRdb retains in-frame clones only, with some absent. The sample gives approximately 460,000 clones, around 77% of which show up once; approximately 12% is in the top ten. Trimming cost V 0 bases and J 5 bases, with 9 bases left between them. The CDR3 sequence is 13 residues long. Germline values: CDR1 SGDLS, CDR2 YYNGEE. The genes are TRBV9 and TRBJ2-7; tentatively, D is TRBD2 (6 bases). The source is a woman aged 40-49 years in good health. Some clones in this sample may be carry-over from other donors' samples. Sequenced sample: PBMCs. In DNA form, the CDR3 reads TGTGCCAGCAGCGTAGGTCCGGGGGACGAGCAGTACTTC. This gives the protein CASSVGPGDEQYF.